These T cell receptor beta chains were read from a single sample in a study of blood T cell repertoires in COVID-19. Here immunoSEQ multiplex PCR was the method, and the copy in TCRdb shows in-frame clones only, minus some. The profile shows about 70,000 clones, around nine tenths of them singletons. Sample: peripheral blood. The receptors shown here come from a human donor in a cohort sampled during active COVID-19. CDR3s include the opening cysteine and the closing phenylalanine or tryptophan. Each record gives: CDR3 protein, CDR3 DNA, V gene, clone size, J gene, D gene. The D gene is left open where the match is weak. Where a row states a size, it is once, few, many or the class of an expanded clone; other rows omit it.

CDR3: CASSSGLAEAFF; DNA: TGTGCCAGCAGTTCAGGGTTAGCTGAAGCTTTCTTT; V: TRBV12-3/TRBV12-4; size: .; J: TRBJ1-1; D: .
CDR3: CATSDPGTGRTQYF; DNA: TGTGCCACCAGTGACCCCGGGACAGGGCGTACCCAGTACTTC; V: TRBV24-1; size: .; J: TRBJ2-5; D: TRBD1
CDR3: CASSPNPGQGEKLFF; DNA: TGCGCCAGCAGCCCCAACCCGGGACAGGGAGAAAAACTGTTTTTT; V: TRBV5-1; size: .; J: TRBJ1-4; D: TRBD1
CDR3: CASSNRGPSEKLFF; DNA: TGTGCCAGTAGTAACAGGGGGCCGTCTGAAAAACTGTTTTTT; V: TRBV19; size: .; J: TRBJ1-4; D: TRBD1
CDR3: CASSHPQGQTYEQYF; DNA: TGCGCCAGCAGCCACCCCCAGGGACAGACCTACGAGCAGTACTTC; V: TRBV4-1; size: once; J: TRBJ2-7; D: TRBD1
CDR3: CAWSVQGGGYGYTF; DNA: TGTGCCTGGAGTGTACAAGGGGGTGGGTATGGCTACACCTTC; V: TRBV30; size: .; J: TRBJ1-2; D: .
CDR3: CSGGDWEQYF; DNA: TGCAGCGGGGGGGACTGGGAGCAGTACTTC; V: TRBV29-1; size: .; J: TRBJ2-7; D: .
CDR3: CASSPAGTGGQSGYTF; DNA: TGTGCCAGCAGCCCCGCCGGGACAGGCGGTCAGTCTGGCTACACCTTC; V: TRBV7-2; size: .; J: TRBJ1-2; D: TRBD1
CDR3: CASPLRGRFRNTEAFF; DNA: TGTGCCAGCCCTCTACGGGGGAGGTTTAGGAACACTGAAGCTTTCTTT; V: TRBV5-4; size: once; J: TRBJ1-1; D: .
CDR3: CASSPFSGSGETQYF; DNA: TGTGCCAGCAGCCCCTTTAGCGGGAGTGGGGAGACCCAGTACTTC; V: TRBV9; size: .; J: TRBJ2-5; D: TRBD2